This TCR beta chain originates from a study of blood T cell repertoires in COVID-19 (TCRdb year 2020). In the study overall: The collaborator samples originated in the United States, Italy and Spain and spanned the acute and convalescent phases of COVID-19. The prospective study material was composed of cDNA or gDNA derived from T cells, B-cell-depleted T cells, or PBMCs. Subjects who had been exposed to COVID-19, were actively infected with it, or had recovered from it provided the deeply sampled blood TCRbeta repertoires that made up the dataset. The repertoires were made available in a free public database intended to serve as a resource for research on the immune response to SARS-CoV-2. Samples were obtained from the ongoing ImmuneRACE study (first 160 participants) and from over 1,000 subjects provided by 6 global collaborators. A de-identified subject ID, COVID-19 status, age in years and sex were almost always included in the sample metadata. Where HLA class I and class II types were available, the types were taken from metadata supplied by the sample provider, not from assay-based typing.

The research as a whole found: How much clinical and demographic metadata was included differed by source and by participant, and the metadata was provided uncurated.

Regarding this clone: What this receptor recognizes is not known. Base qualities are not provided; no much larger clone lies one nucleotide away.

From the germline V gene (reference sequence), CDR1 is LNHNV and CDR2 is YYDKDF. V is cut by 2 bases and J by 6 bases, and the space between the germline ends is 14 bases. The CDR3 measures 15 amino acids from cysteine to phenylalanine. Just CDR3 DNA is preserved here, 45 bases in frame from base 1. The immunoSEQ Assay, a bias-controlled multiplex PCR, was used to amplify TCRbeta CDR3 regions from genomic DNA. The authors' analysis ran thus. The number of nucleated cells in each sample was estimated from the amplification of reference gene primers within the assay. Sequence reads were collapsed and filtered to measure the absolute abundance of every unique TCRbeta CDR3 rearrangement. For each sample, productive Simpson clonality was calculated as the square root of Simpson's diversity index across productive rearrangements. TCRdb took over this immuneACCESS table, retaining in-frame rearrangements with V and J assigned. Such tables are incomplete; in checked studies, under half of the missing clones stem from an unresolved V gene, and the remainder is unexplained. The V and J calls and clone size were taken over from that table, and D and trimming were inferred from the DNA. The sample has a few hundred thousand clones on record, about 90% of them singletons. The ten biggest clones cover under 1.3% of the sample.

In the prospective study, participants were about 18 to 100 years old, resided in approximately 25 geographic areas of the United States, and were enrolled through a virtual design. In the prospective study, cohorts were assigned on the basis of participant-reported clinical history obtained from a screening survey and a study questionnaire. ImmuneRACE Cohort 3 recovered participants were defined by two consecutive negative NP/OP PCR tests, healthcare professional clearance, or symptom resolution. In the prospective study, mobile phlebotomists collected whole blood, serum and a nasopharyngeal or oropharyngeal swab from each participant. Prospective study participants could optionally give additional blood draws and questionnaires over an approximately two-month period. Blood samples from the prospective study were shipped frozen or at room temperature prior to DNA extraction.

This clonotype originated in a woman under 40 who had recovered from COVID-19. The chain employs TRBV15 and TRBJ1-5, with an unclear D gene assignment. The sample was PBMCs or T cells enriched from blood (not recorded which). The nucleotides read TGTGCCACCAGCAGACCCCCTTGGCGAGGTCAGCCCCAGCATTTT. Translated, this gives CATSRPPWRGQPQHF.